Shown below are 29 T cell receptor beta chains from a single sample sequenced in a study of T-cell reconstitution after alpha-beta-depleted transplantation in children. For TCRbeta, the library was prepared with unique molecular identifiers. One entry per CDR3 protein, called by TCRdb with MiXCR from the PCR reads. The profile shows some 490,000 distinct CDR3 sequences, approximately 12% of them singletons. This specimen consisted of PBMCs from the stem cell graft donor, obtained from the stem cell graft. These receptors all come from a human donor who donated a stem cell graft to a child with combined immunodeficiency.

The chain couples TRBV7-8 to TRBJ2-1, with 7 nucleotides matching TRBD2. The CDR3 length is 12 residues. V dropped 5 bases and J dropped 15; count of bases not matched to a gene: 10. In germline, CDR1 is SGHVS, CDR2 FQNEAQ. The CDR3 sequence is CASSPWGGKRFF. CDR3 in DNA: TGTGCCAGCAGCCCATGGGGGGGAAAACGGTTCTTC.

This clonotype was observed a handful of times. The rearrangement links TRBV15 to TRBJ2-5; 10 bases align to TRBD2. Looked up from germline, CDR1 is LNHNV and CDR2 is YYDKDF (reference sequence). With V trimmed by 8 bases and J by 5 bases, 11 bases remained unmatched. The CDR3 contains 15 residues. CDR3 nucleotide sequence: TGTGCCACCGAACCCTCTAGCGGGGGCCTTGAGACCCAGTACTTC. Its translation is CATEPSSGGLETQYF.

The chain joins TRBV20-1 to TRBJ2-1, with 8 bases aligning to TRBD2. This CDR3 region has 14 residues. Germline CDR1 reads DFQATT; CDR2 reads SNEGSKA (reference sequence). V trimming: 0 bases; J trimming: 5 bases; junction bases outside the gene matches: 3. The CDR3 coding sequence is TGCAGTGCTAGAGATTTGCGGGGGGACAATGAGCAGTTCTTC. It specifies CSARDLRGDNEQFF.

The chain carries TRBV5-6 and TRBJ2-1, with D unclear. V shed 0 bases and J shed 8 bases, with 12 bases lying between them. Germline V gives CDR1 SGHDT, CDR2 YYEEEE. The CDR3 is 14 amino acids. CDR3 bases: TGTGCCAGCAGCTTGGCCGCCCGTGTGGATGAGCAGTTCTTC. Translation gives CASSLAARVDEQFF. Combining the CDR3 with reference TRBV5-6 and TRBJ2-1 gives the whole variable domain DAGVTQSPTHLIKTRGQQVTLRCSPKSGHDTVSWYQQALGQGPQFIFQYYEEEERQRGNFPDRFSGHQFPNYSSELNVNALLLGDSALYLCASSLAARVDEQFFGPGTRLTVL.

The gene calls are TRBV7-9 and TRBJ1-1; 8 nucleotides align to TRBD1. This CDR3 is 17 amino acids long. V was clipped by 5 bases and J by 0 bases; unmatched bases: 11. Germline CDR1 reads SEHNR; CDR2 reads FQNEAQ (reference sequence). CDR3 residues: CASSPPGPGGVNTEAFF. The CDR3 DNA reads TGTGCCAGCAGCCCACCCGGGCCAGGGGGCGTGAACACTGAAGCTTTCTTT. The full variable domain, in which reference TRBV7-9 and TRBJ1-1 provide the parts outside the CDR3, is DTGVSQNPRHKITKRGQNVTFRCDPISEHNRLYWYRQTLGQGPEFLTYFQNEAQLEKSRLLSDRFSAERPKGSFSTLEIQRTEQGDSAMYLCASSPPGPGGVNTEAFFGQGTRLTVV.

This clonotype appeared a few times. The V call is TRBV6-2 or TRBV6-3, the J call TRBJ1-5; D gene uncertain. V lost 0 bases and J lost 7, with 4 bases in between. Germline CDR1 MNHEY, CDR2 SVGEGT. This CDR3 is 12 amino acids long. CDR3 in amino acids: CASSYSGQPQHF. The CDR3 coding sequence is TGTGCCAGCAGTTACTCTGGACAGCCCCAGCATTTT.

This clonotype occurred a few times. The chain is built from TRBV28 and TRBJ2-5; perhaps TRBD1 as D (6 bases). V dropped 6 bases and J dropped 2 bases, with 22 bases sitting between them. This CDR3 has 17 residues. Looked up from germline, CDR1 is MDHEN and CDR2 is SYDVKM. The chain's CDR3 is CASSLAPTGPAQETQYF. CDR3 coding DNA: TGTGCCAGCAGCTTAGCCCCTACAGGGCCCGCTCAAGAGACCCAGTACTTC.

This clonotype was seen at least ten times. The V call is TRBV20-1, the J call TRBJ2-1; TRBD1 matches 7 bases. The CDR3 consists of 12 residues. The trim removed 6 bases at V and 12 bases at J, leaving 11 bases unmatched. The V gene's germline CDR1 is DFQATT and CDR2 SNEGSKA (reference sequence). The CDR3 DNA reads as TGCAGTGCCCCTGACAGGGTTCAAGGGCAGTTCTTC. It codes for CSAPDRVQGQFF.

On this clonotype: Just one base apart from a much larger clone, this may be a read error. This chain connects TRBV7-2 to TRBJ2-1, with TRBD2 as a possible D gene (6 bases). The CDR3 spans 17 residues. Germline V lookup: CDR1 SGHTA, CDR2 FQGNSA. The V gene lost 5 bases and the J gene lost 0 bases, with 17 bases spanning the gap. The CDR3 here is CASSPLGTASSYNEQFF. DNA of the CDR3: TGTGCCAGCAGCCCCCTCGGGACTGCCAGCTCCTACAATGAGCAGTTCTTC.

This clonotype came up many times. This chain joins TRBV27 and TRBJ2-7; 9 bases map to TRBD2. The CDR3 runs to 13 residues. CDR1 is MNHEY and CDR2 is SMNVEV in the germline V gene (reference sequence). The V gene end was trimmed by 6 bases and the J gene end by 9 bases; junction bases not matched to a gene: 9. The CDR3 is CASRGLAHEGQYF. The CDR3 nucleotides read TGTGCCAGCAGGGGACTAGCTCACGAGGGGCAGTACTTC.

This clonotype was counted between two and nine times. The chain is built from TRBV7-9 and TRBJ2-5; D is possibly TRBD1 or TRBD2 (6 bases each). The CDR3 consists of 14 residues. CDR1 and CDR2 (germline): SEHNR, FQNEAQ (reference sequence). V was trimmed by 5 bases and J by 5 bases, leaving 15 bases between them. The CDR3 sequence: CASSNAGGWETQYF. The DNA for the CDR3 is TGTGCCAGCAGCAATGCCGGGGGCTGGGAGACCCAGTACTTC.

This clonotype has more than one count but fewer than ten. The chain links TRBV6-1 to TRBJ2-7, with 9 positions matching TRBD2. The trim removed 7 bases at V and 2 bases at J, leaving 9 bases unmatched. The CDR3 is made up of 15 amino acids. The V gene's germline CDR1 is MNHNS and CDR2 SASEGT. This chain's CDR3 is CASIVPGGRAYEQYF. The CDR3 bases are TGTGCCAGCATAGTCCCTGGCGGGAGGGCCTACGAGCAGTACTTC.

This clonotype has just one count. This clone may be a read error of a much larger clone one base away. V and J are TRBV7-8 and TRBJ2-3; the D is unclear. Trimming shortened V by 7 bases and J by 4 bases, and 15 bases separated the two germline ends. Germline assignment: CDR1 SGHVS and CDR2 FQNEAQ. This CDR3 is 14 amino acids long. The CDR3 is CASIQMVVSDTQYF. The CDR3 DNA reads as TGTGCCAGCATCCAAATGGTTGTGTCAGATACGCAGTATTTT.

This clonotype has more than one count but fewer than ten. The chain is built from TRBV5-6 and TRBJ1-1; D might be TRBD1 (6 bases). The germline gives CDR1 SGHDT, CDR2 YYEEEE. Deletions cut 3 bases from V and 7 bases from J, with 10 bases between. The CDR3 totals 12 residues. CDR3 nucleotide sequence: TGTGCCAGCAGCTCGACAGGATTTGAAGCTTTCTTT. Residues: CASSSTGFEAFF.

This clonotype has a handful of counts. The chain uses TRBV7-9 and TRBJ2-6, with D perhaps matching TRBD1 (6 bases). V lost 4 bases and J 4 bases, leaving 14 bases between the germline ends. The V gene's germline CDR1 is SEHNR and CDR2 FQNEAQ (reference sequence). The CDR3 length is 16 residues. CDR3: CASSYGTSPGANVLTF. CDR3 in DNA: TGTGCCAGCAGCTATGGGACAAGCCCGGGGGCCAACGTCCTGACTTTC. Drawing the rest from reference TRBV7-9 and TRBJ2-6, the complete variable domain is DTGVSQNPRHKITKRGQNVTFRCDPISEHNRLYWYRQTLGQGPEFLTYFQNEAQLEKSRLLSDRFSAERPKGSFSTLEIQRTEQGDSAMYLCASSYGTSPGANVLTFGAGSRLTVL.

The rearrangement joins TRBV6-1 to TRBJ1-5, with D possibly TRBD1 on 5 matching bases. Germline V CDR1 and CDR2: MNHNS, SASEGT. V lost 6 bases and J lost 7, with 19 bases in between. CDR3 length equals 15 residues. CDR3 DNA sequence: TGTGCCAGCAGCCTGGGACGTAATGTCGTCCAGCCCCAGCATTTT. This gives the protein CASSLGRNVVQPQHF.

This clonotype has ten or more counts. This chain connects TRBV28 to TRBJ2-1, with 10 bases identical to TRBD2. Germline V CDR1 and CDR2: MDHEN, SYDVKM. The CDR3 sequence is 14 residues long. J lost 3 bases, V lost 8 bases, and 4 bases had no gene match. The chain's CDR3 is CASFSGGFYNEQFF. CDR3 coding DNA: TGTGCCAGCTTTAGCGGGGGGTTCTACAATGAGCAGTTCTTC.

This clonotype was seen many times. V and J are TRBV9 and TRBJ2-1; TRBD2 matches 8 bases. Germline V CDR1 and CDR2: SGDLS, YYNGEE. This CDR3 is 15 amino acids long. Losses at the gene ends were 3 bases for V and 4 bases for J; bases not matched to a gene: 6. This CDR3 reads CASSASGSVYNEQFF. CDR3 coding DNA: TGTGCCAGCAGCGCGAGCGGGAGCGTATACAATGAGCAGTTCTTC.

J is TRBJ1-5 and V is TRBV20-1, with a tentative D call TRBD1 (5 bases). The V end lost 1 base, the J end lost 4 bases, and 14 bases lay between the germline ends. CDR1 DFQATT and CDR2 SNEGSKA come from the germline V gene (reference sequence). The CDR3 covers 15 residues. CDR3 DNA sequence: TGCAGTGCTAGAGCCCCCCGGGACGGGAATCAGCCCCAGCATTTT. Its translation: CSARAPRDGNQPQHF.

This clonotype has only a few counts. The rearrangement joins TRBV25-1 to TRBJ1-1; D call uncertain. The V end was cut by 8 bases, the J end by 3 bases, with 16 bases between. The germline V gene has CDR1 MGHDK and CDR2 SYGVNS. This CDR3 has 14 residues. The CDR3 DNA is TGTGCCAGCCGAGGGTCGGGGAGGGACACTGAAGCTTTCTTT. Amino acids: CASRGSGRDTEAFF.

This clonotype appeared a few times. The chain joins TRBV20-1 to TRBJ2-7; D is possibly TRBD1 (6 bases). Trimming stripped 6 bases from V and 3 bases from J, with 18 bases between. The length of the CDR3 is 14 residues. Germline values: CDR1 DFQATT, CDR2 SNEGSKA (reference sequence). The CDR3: CSAPIRQDLYEQYF. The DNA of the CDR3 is TGCAGTGCCCCAATCAGACAGGACCTCTACGAGCAGTACTTC.

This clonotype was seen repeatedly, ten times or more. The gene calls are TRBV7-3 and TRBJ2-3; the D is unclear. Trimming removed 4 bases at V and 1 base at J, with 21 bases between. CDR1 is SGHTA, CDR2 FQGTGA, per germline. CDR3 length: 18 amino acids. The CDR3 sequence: CASSSLIGSRTGTDTQYF. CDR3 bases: TGTGCCAGCAGCTCATTGATAGGGTCGCGAACGGGCACAGATACGCAGTATTTT.

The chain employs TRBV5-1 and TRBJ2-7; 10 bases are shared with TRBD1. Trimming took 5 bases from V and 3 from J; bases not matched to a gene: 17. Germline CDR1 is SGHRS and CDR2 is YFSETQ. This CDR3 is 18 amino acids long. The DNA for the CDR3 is TGCGCCAGCAGAAACCGGGACAGGGGTTTATTTGGCGGCTACGAGCAGTACTTC. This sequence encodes CASRNRDRGLFGGYEQYF.

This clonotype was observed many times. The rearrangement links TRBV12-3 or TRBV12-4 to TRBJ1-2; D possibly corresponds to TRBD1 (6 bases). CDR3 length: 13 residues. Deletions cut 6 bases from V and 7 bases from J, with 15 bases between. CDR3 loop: CASSLDSLRGYTF. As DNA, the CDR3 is TGTGCCAGCAGCCTGGACAGTTTGCGTGGCTACACCTTC.

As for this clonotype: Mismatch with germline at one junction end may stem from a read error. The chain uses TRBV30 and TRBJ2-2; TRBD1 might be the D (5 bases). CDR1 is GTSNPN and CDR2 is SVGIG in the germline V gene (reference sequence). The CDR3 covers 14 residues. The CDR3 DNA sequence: TGTGCCTGGAGTGGTTACAGGAACTCCGGGGAGCTGTTTTTT. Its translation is CAWSGYRNSGELFF. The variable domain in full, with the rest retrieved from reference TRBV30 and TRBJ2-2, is SQTIHQWPATLVQPVGSPLSLECTVEGTSNPNLYWYRQAAGRGLQLLFYSVGIGQISSEVPQNLSASRPQDRQFILSSKKLLLSDSGFYLCAWSGYRNSGELFFGEGSRLTVL.

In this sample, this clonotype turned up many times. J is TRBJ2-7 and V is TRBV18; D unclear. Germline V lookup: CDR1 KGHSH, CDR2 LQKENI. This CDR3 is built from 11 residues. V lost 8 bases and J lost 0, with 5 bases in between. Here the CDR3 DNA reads TGTGCCAGCGGTAGCTCCTACGAGCAGTACTTC. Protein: CASGSSYEQYF.

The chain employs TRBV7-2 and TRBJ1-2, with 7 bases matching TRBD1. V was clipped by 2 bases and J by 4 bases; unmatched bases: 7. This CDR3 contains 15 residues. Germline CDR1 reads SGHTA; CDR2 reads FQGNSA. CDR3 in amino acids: CASSLQGEVGYGYTF. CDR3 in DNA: TGTGCCAGCAGCTTACAGGGGGAAGTCGGCTATGGCTACACCTTC.

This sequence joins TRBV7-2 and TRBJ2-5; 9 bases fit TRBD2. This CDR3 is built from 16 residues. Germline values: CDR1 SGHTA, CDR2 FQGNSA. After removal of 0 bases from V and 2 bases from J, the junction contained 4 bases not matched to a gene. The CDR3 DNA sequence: TGTGCCAGCAGCTTAGCCGGACTAGCGCAACAAGAGACCCAGTACTTC. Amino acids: CASSLAGLAQQETQYF. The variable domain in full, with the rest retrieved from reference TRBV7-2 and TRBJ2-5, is GAGVSQSPSNKVTEKGKDVELRCDPISGHTALYWYRQSLGQGLEFLIYFQGNSAPDKSGLPSDRFSAERTGGSVSTLTIQRTQQEDSAVYLCASSLAGLAQQETQYFGPGTRLLVL.

CDR3 amino acids: CASSAARTGIGQETQYF. The CDR3, as DNA: TGTGCCAGCAGCGCAGCCCGGACAGGGATTGGCCAAGAGACCCAGTACTTC. The chain employs TRBV9 and TRBJ2-5, with 8 nucleotides matching TRBD1. Germline values: CDR1 SGDLS, CDR2 YYNGEE. The CDR3 spans 17 residues. J was trimmed by 1 base and V by 3 bases; bases with no gene match: 11.